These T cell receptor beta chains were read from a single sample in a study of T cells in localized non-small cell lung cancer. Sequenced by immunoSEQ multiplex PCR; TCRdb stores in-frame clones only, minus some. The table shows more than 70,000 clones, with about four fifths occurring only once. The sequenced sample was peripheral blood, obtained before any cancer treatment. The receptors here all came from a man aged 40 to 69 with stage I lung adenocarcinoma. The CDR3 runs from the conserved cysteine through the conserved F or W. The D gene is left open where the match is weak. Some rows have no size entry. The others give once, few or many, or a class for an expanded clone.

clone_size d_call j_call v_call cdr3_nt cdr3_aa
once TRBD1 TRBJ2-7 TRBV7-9 TGTGCCACCGCGACAGGGGATTCCTACGAGCAGTACTTC CATATGDSYEQYF
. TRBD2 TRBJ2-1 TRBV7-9 TGTGCCAGCAGCTTACCAGCGGGAGAATACAATGAGCAGTTCTTC CASSLPAGEYNEQFF
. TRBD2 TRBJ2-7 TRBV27 TGTGCCAGCACTTCCCCCGATGGTAGCGGGACCCCGAGCTCCTACGAGCAGTACTTC CASTSPDGSGTPSSYEQYF
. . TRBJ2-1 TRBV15 TGTGCCACCAGCCCCCATCTCGGGAGTGAGCAGTTCTTC CATSPHLGSEQFF
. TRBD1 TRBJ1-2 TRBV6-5 TGTGCCAGCAGTTACTCGGACAGGGGATATGGCTACACCTTC CASSYSDRGYGYTF
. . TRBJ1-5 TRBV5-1 TGCGCCAGCAGCTTCTGGCGGGCGGAAAATAAGCCCCAGCATTTT CASSFWRAENKPQHF
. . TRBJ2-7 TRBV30 TGTGCCTGGAGTCCCTCAGCCTACGAGCAGTACTTC CAWSPSAYEQYF
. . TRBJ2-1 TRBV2 TGTGCCAGCGCCCCTAGCTTCGGATCGGATGAGCAGTTCTTC CASAPSFGSDEQFF
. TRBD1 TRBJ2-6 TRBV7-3 TGTGCCAGCAGCCTAAGGACAGGGGGCTCTGGGGCCAACGTCCTGACTTTC CASSLRTGGSGANVLTF
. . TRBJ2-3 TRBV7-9 TGTGCCAGCACCGCGGACGTGGCCCTTACGCAGTATTTT CASTADVALTQYF
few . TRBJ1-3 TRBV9 TGTGCCAGCAGCAAAACGACCGCTTACTCTGGAAACACCATATATTTT CASSKTTAYSGNTIYF
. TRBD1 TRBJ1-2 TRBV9 TGTGCCAGCAGCGGACAGGGGGTGGAGGGCTACACCTTC CASSGQGVEGYTF
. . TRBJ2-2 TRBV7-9 TGTGCCAGCAGCTTAGGCGGGAATACCGGGGAGCTGTTTTTT CASSLGGNTGELFF
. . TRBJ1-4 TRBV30 TGTGCCTGGAGTACGGGGCTTGAAAAACTGTTTTTT CAWSTGLEKLFF
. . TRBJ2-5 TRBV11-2 TGTGCCAGCAGCTTAGGGGGTGGGCAAGAGACCCAGTACTTC CASSLGGGQETQYF
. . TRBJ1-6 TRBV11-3 TGTGCCAGCAGCTTGGACAGTATTTCACCCCTCCACTTT CASSLDSISPLHF
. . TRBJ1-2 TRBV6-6 TGTGCCAGCTACCCGGGGAGCTACTATGGCTACACCTTC CASYPGSYYGYTF
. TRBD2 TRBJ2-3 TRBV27 TGTGCCAGCAGTACGACACTAGCGGGAGGCACAGATACGCAGTATTTT CASSTTLAGGTDTQYF
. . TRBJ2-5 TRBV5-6 TGTGCCAGCAGCTCTCTAGTGGAAGAGACCCAGTACTTC CASSSLVEETQYF
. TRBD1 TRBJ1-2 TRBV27 TGTGCCAGCATGGGGACAGGGCGAAGATATGGCTACACCTTC CASMGTGRRYGYTF
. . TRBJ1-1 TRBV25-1 TGTGCCAGCAGTGAGCCCCTTAGGGGGGTGCCGACTGAAGCTTTCTTT CASSEPLRGVPTEAFF
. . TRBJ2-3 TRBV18 TGTGCCAGCTCACTTTTCACAGATACGCAGTATTTT CASSLFTDTQYF
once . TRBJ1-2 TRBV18 TGTGCCAGCTCACCGAAGGGAGGTTACCTTAACTATGGCTACACCTTC CASSPKGGYLNYGYTF
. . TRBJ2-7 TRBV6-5 TGTGCCAGCAGTTTGCTATCTGCCGAGCAGTACTTC CASSLLSAEQYF
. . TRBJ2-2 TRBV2 TGTGCCAGCAGCCCAGGGTTCACCGGGGAGCTGTTTTTT CASSPGFTGELFF
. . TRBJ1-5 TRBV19 TGTGCCAGTAGGCCTGGACAGAAGGGTCGCAATCAGCCCCAGCATTTT CASRPGQKGRNQPQHF
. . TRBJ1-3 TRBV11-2 TGTGCCAGCAGCTTAGGGAGAGCGGGGGCGCTTGGAAACACCATATATTTT CASSLGRAGALGNTIYF